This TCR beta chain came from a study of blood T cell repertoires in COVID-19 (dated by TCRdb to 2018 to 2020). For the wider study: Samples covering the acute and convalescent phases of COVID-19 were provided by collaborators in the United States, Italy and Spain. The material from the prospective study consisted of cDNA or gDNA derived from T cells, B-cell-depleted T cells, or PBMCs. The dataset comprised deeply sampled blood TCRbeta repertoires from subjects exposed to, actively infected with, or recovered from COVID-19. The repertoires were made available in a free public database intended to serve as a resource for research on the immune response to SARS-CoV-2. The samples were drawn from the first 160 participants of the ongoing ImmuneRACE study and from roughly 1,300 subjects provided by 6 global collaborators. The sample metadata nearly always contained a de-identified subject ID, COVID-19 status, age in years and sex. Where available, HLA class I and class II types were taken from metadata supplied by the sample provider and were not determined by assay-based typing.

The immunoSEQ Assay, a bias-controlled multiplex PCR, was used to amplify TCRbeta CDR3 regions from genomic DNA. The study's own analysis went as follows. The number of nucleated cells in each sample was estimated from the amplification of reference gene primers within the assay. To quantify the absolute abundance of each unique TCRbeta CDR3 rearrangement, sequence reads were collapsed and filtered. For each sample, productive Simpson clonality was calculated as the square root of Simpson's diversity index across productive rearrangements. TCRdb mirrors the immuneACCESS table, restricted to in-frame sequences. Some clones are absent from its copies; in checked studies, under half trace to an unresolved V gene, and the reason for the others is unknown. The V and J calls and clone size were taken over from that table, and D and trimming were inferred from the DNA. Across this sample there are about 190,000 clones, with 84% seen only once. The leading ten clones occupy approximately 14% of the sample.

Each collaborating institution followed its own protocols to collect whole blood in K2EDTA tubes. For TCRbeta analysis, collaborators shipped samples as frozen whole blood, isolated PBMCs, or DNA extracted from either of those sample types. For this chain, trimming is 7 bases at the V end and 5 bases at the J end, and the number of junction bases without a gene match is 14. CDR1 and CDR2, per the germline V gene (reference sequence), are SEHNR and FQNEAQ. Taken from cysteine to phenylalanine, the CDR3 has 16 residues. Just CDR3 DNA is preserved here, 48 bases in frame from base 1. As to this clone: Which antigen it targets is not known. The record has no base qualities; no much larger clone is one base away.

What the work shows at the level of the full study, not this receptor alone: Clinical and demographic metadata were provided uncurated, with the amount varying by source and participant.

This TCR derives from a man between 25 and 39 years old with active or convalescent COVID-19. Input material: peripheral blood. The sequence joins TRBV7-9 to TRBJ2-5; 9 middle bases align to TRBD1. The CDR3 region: CASTPRQGGSGETQYF. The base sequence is TGTGCCAGCACCCCTAGACAGGGGGGAAGCGGGGAGACCCAGTACTTC.